A single T cell receptor beta chain is shown here with its context. The data were taken from a study of T cell changes during pregnancy in multiple sclerosis. Profiling relied on immunoSEQ multiplex PCR, and the TCRdb table lists in-frame clones only, not all of them. Of 60,000 or so clones listed, about 88% were seen once; the top ten hold 2% to 3%. Looked up from germline, CDR1 is SNHLY and CDR2 is FYNNEI. CDR3 length: 11 residues. V lost 5 bases and J lost 5, with 6 bases in between. This TCR derives from a female donor with multiple sclerosis, enrolled in a pregnancy study. Sequences were derived from peripheral blood, sampled in the first trimester of pregnancy. The rearrangement uses TRBV2 and TRBJ2-5, with a weak D call TRBD1 (6 bases). The CDR3 DNA follows: TGTGCCAGCAGTCAGGGGGAGACCCAGTACTTC. It is translated as CASSQGETQYF.